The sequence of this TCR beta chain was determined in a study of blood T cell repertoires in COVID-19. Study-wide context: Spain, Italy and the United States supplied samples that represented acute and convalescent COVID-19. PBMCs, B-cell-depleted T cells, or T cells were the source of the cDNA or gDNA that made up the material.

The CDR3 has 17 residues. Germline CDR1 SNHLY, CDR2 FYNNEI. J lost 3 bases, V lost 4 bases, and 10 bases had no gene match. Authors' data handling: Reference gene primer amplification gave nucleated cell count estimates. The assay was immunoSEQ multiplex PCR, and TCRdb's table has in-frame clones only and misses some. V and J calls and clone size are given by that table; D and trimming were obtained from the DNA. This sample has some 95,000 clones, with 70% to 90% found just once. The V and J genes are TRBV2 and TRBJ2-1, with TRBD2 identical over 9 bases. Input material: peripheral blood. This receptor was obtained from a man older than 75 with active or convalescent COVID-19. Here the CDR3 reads CASSGAPTSGLYNEQFF. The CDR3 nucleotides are TGTGCCAGCAGTGGGGCCCCGACTAGCGGACTCTACAATGAGCAGTTCTTC.